These 24 T cell receptor beta chains originate from one sample sequenced in a study of beta chain features in type 1 diabetes. Regarding the study as a whole: Among patients with Type 1 diabetes, TCRB CDR3s were moderately but significantly shorter in every one of the four CD4+ subsets.

Sequenced material consisted of expressed TCRB transcripts (all of the isolated RNA was reverse transcribed). The protocol was immunoSEQ multiplex PCR, while the TCRdb copy is restricted to in-frame clones and leaves out a portion. The sample includes 300,000 to 350,000 clones, roughly 8.8% seen only once; the top ten take more than 0.8%. These receptors' antigens are unknown. Input material: central memory CD4+ T cells from blood. The receptors originated from a man aged 25 to 40 with type 1 diabetes.

This clone was counted between two and nine times. The CDR3 is CASSLWGNTIYF. CDR3 nucleotide sequence: TGTGCCAGCAGCTTATGGGGTAACACCATATATTTT. This rearrangement joins TRBV11-2 to TRBJ1-3; D not certain. V was cut by 2 bases and J by 7 bases, with 6 bases left in between. Germline V gene sequence: CDR1 SGHAT, CDR2 FQNNGV. This CDR3 has 12 amino acids.

The chain recombines TRBV30 with TRBJ1-6, with D unclear. The germline CDR1 and CDR2 sequences are GTSNPN and SVGIG (reference sequence). The CDR3 covers 13 residues. Trimming left V 3 bases short and J 6 bases short, with 9 bases between. CDR3 residues: CAWSKLVNSPLHF. Written as DNA, the CDR3 is TGTGCCTGGAGCAAGTTGGTTAATTCACCCCTCCACTTT.

This clone was seen only a few times. The CDR3 reads CASSGRTVLRRENTGELFF. The DNA for the CDR3 is TGTGCCAGTAGTGGCCGGACAGTTCTAAGGCGGGAAAACACCGGGGAGCTGTTTTTT. The genes are TRBV19 and TRBJ2-2; D might be TRBD1 or TRBD2, each matching 6 bases. The CDR3 runs to 19 residues. Germline CDR1 and CDR2: LNHDA and SQIVND (reference sequence). The V and J ends lost 5 bases and 2 bases respectively, with 24 bases between them.

This clone was seen only a few times. The V gene is TRBV29-1, the J gene TRBJ2-3; unclear D gene. Per the germline V gene, CDR1 is SQVTM and CDR2 is ANQGSEA. CDR3 length: 15 residues. The V end was cut by 3 bases, the J end by 0 bases, with 13 bases between. CDR3 in DNA: TGCAGCGTTGAGCACAGTAAGACTAGCACAGATACGCAGTATTTT. Protein sequence: CSVEHSKTSTDTQYF.

This clone has a handful of counts. The V gene is TRBV29-1, the J gene TRBJ1-2; weak D call: TRBD1 (6 bases). Trimming stripped 7 bases from V and 0 bases from J, with 12 bases between. Germline V gene sequence: CDR1 SQVTM, CDR2 ANQGSEA. The CDR3 covers 13 residues. The CDR3 protein is CSAYRDTNYGYTF. The CDR3 nucleotides are TGCAGCGCTTACAGGGATACTAACTATGGCTACACCTTC.

This clone was counted only a few times. Here the CDR3 DNA reads TGTGCCAGCAGGGGAGGGAGCGGGGGTGAAGATACGCAGTATTTT. Its translation: CASRGGSGGEDTQYF. The chain employs TRBV7-2 and TRBJ2-3, with 8 bases identical to TRBD2. V was clipped by 6 bases and J by 5 bases; unmatched bases: 10. The CDR3 runs to 15 residues. The germline V gene encodes CDR1 SGHTA and CDR2 FQGNSA.

V and J are TRBV20-1 and TRBJ1-1; the D is unclear. CDR1 is DFQATT, CDR2 SNEGSKA, per germline (reference sequence). The CDR3 has 10 residues. Trimming shortened V by 2 bases and J by 5 bases, and 3 bases separated the two germline ends. CDR3 sequence (DNA): TGCAGTGCTAGACGGACTGAAGCTTTCTTT. Residues: CSARRTEAFF.

The chain links TRBV5-1 to TRBJ2-5; perhaps TRBD1 as D (6 bases). This CDR3 has 15 residues. V lost 7 bases and J lost 4, with 20 bases in between. Germline V lookup: CDR1 SGHRS, CDR2 YFSETQ. The CDR3 bases are TGCGCCAGCCACCTCGGGACATCATCCCCAGAGACCCAGTACTTC. This codes for CASHLGTSSPETQYF.

A few counts support this clone. The gene calls are TRBV9 and TRBJ2-6; a possible D gene is TRBD1 (5 bases). Germline CDR1 SGDLS, CDR2 YYNGEE. V was trimmed by 0 bases and J by 2 bases, leaving 6 bases between them. This CDR3 has 15 residues. The CDR3 nucleotides are TGTGCCAGCAGCGTAGGGGGCACTGGGGCCAACGTCCTGACTTTC. The encoded protein is CASSVGGTGANVLTF. Combining the CDR3 with reference TRBV9 and TRBJ2-6 gives the whole variable domain DSGVTQTPKHLITATGQRVTLRCSPRSGDLSVYWYQQSLDQGLQFLIQYYNGEERAKGNILERFSAQQFPDLHSELNLSSLELGDSALYFCASSVGGTGANVLTFGAGSRLTVL.

The chain combines TRBV27 with TRBJ2-7; D perhaps matches TRBD1 (6 bases). This CDR3 spans 14 amino acids. Looked up from germline, CDR1 is MNHEY and CDR2 is SMNVEV (reference sequence). V shed 5 bases and J shed 0 bases, with 11 bases lying between them. The CDR3 is CASSVTGSSYEQYF. The CDR3 DNA reads as TGTGCCAGCAGTGTGACAGGAAGCTCCTACGAGCAGTACTTC.

The chain couples TRBV11-2 to TRBJ1-2; 8 bases fit TRBD1. Per germline, CDR1 SGHAT and CDR2 FQNNGV. The CDR3 totals 16 residues. The J segment lost 0 bases and the V segment lost 5 bases, leaving 8 bases of the junction unmatched. In DNA form, the CDR3 reads TGTGCCAGCAGCACCTCCGGACAGGGATCTAACTATGGCTACACCTTC. This encodes CASSTSGQGSNYGYTF.

This clone was recorded a few times. The chain recombines TRBV5-1 with TRBJ1-2; tentatively, D is TRBD1 (5 bases). The V gene lost 4 bases and the J gene lost 9 bases, with 22 bases spanning the gap. The CDR3 spans 15 residues. The germline CDR1 and CDR2 sequences are SGHRS and YFSETQ. The CDR3 protein is CASSRDGTSSPRYTF. Here the CDR3 DNA reads TGCGCCAGCAGCCGGGACGGGACTTCGTCTCCTCGCTACACCTTC.

The chain combines TRBV6-5 with TRBJ2-5; D unclear. With 2 bases removed from V and 4 bases from J, the gap between germline ends came to 8 bases. This CDR3 is 13 amino acids long. Germline CDR1 and CDR2: MNHEY and SVGAGI. The chain's CDR3 is CASSYGLRETQYF. Written as DNA, the CDR3 is TGTGCCAGCAGTTACGGCCTTCGAGAGACCCAGTACTTC.

This rearrangement joins TRBV7-2 to TRBJ1-2, with D hard to call. Trimming stripped 1 base from V and 10 bases from J, with 10 bases between. The germline V gene has CDR1 SGHTA and CDR2 FQGNSA. The CDR3 extends over 12 amino acids. This chain's CDR3 is CASSLERETYTF. In nucleotides, the CDR3 is TGTGCCAGCAGCTTAGAAAGGGAAACCTACACCTTC.

The chain has TRBV30 and TRBJ1-4; D not resolved. This CDR3 has 16 amino acids. With 0 bases removed from V and 8 bases from J, the gap between germline ends came to 19 bases. The V gene's germline CDR1 is GTSNPN and CDR2 SVGIG (reference sequence). In nucleotides, the CDR3 is TGTGCCTGGAGTGTCGCTCTATGGAGGGCGGGGGAAAAACTGTTTTTT. Amino acid sequence: CAWSVALWRAGEKLFF.

The chain combines TRBV11-2 with TRBJ1-2, with D hard to call. The V gene lost 3 bases and the J gene lost 7 bases, with 9 bases spanning the gap. Germline V lookup: CDR1 SGHAT, CDR2 FQNNGV. The CDR3 spans 12 residues. DNA for the CDR3: TGTGCCAGCAGCTTGGTGTTTGGTGGCTACACCTTC. Its protein product is CASSLVFGGYTF. The complete variable domain, with remaining parts taken from reference TRBV11-2 and TRBJ1-2, reads EAGVAQSPRYKIIEKRQSVAFWCNPISGHATLYWYQQILGQGPKLLIQFQNNGVVDDSQLPKDRFSAERLKGVDSTLKIQPAKLEDSAVYLCASSLVFGGYTFGSGTRLTVV.

This clone turned up a few times. This rearrangement joins TRBV19 to TRBJ2-5; 9 positions agree with TRBD2. CDR1 and CDR2 (germline): LNHDA, SQIVND (reference sequence). Trimming cost V 5 bases and J 1 base; bases outside gene matches: 8. The CDR3 consists of 16 residues. CDR3 DNA: TGTGCCAGTAGTGGGCCTAGCGGGGCGACCCAAGAGACCCAGTACTTC. Amino acid sequence: CASSGPSGATQETQYF. The entire variable domain, with the rest obtained from reference TRBV19 and TRBJ2-5, is as follows: DGGITQSPKYLFRKEGQNVTLSCEQNLNHDAMYWYRQDPGQGLRLIYYSQIVNDFQKGDIAEGYSVSREKKESFPLTVTSAQKNPTAFYLCASSGPSGATQETQYFGPGTRLLVL.

In this sample, this clone turned up a few times. The J gene is TRBJ1-6, the V gene TRBV7-9; a possible D gene is TRBD1 (5 bases). V lost 3 bases, J lost 5 bases, and 5 bases lay in between. Germline CDR1 and CDR2: SEHNR and FQNEAQ (reference sequence). This CDR3 comprises 13 residues. This chain's CDR3 is CASSLGDNSPLHF. The CDR3 nucleotides read TGTGCCAGCAGCTTGGGGGATAATTCACCCCTCCACTTT.

This clone has a handful of counts. The rearrangement joins TRBV6-5 to TRBJ1-1; D remains unclear. The CDR3 extends over 13 amino acids. Trimming stripped 4 bases from V and 7 bases from J, with 13 bases between. Germline CDR1 and CDR2: MNHEY and SVGAGI. In DNA form, the CDR3 reads TGTGCCAGCAGTTTCGCTGCTCAACTTGAAGCTTTCTTT. Its protein product is CASSFAAQLEAFF.

This rearrangement joins TRBV30 to TRBJ2-4; D may correspond to TRBD1 or TRBD2 (5 bases each). The CDR3 loop spans 13 amino acids. Germline values: CDR1 GTSNPN, CDR2 SVGIG (reference sequence). Trimming pared 5 bases from V and 8 bases from J, leaving 16 bases between. CDR3 sequence reads: CAWGSRGDDIQYF. For the CDR3, the DNA is TGTGCCTGGGGTAGCCGGGGCGACGACATTCAGTACTTC.

This clone appeared a few times. V gene TRBV5-1 combines with J gene TRBJ2-3, with TRBD1 identical over 9 bases. The V gene's germline CDR1 is SGHRS and CDR2 YFSETQ. V lost 4 bases, J lost 2 bases, and 5 bases stayed unmatched. CDR3 length equals 15 residues. The chain's CDR3 is CASSPTGGFTDTQYF. Here the CDR3 DNA reads TGCGCCAGCAGCCCTACAGGGGGCTTCACAGATACGCAGTATTTT.

A few counts support this clone. The CDR3 here is CASSFLQGAAEAFF. In DNA, the CDR3 is TGCGCCAGCAGTTTTTTACAGGGGGCAGCTGAAGCTTTCTTT. The chain uses TRBV10-2 and TRBJ1-1; 9 bases match TRBD1. The CDR3 extends over 14 amino acids. J was trimmed by 6 bases and V by 5 bases; bases with no gene match: 7. Germline CDR1 reads WSHSY; CDR2 reads SAAADI.

This clone turned up a few times. V is TRBV4-1 and J is TRBJ2-5, with 11 bases fitting TRBD1. The germline CDR1 and CDR2 sequences are MGHRA and YSYEKL. The CDR3 is 15 residues long. V lost 3 bases and J lost 4; bases outside the gene matches: 4. The CDR3 region has the DNA TGCGCCAGCAGCCAGGAGGACAGGGGGCGAGAGACCCAGTACTTC. Amino acids: CASSQEDRGRETQYF.

The V call is TRBV18, the J call TRBJ1-2; TRBD1 might be the D (6 bases). The CDR3 spans 16 residues. Trimming took off 0 bases at V and 7 bases at J, with 18 bases between the two ends. Germline loops: CDR1 KGHSH, CDR2 LQKENI. This CDR3 is CASSPPTNRVIGGYTF. In DNA form, the CDR3 reads TGTGCCAGCTCACCACCTACAAACAGGGTAATTGGTGGCTACACCTTC.